This T cell receptor (beta chain) was recovered during a study of control samples from healthy donors and cancer patients. Some clones are missing from TCRdb's copy, which holds only in-frame ones; the method was immunoSEQ multiplex PCR. The sample has 150,000 to 200,000 clones, over 90% seen once. The CDR3 is made up of 13 amino acids. Sequencing input: blood. The chain links TRBV21-1 to TRBJ1-3. TRBV21-1 is annotated as a pseudogene. This clonotype was obtained from a woman aged 25 to 39 in good health. CDR3 bases: TGTGCCAGCAGCAAAGCTCCGGGAAACACCATATATTTT. Amino acids: CASSKAPGNTIYF.